The 7 T cell receptor beta chains given below trace back to one sample, sequenced in a study of CD8+ T cells in alopecia areata. The sequencing template was cDNA reverse transcribed from extracted RNA. The data were produced by immunoSEQ multiplex PCR, yet TCRdb's version contains in-frame clones alone and is incomplete. This table has about 190,000 clones, roughly 50% appearing once. Treatment denoted: oral pan-JAK inhibitor, 5-10 mg twice daily. Material: CD8+ T cells sorted from blood, obtained at week 24, from a patient treated with tofacitinib. These receptors were obtained from a human donor with alopecia areata.

The chain employs TRBV11-1 and TRBJ1-1; D uncertain. V gave up 1 base and J gave up 0 bases, with 9 bases separating them. The CDR3 contains 15 residues. Germline CDR1 is SGHAT and CDR2 is FQDESV (reference sequence). The CDR3 sequence is CASSLVGSMNTEAFF. CDR3 nucleotides: TGTGCCAGCAGCTTAGTTGGCAGCATGAACACTGAAGCTTTCTTT.

This clone was picked up a small number of times. The V call is TRBV7-2, the J call TRBJ2-3; TRBD2 matches at 9 bases. The germline V gene encodes CDR1 SGHTA and CDR2 FQGNSA. CDR3 size: 16 residues. Trimming took 1 base from V and 4 from J; bases not matched to a gene: 6. The CDR3 here is CASSLGGGGAPDTQYF. In DNA, the CDR3 is TGTGCCAGCAGCTTAGGGGGCGGGGGGGCCCCAGATACGCAGTATTTT.

This clone was detected a few times. This chain connects TRBV29-1 to TRBJ2-7, with 10 bases identical to TRBD1. The CDR3 loop spans 15 amino acids. The J segment lost 4 bases and the V segment lost 0 bases, leaving 6 bases of the junction unmatched. Germline assignment: CDR1 SQVTM and CDR2 ANQGSEA. The chain's CDR3 is CSVEDRRTGGYEQYF. CDR3 DNA sequence: TGCAGCGTTGAAGATCGAAGGACAGGGGGATACGAGCAGTACTTC.

The chain combines TRBV7-6 with TRBJ2-1, with TRBD1 matching over 9 bases. V lost 3 bases, J lost 5 bases, and 8 bases stayed unmatched. This CDR3 has 16 amino acids. CDR1 SGHVS and CDR2 FNYEAQ come from the germline V gene. CDR3 DNA sequence: TGTGCCAGCAGCTTGCCATACAGGGGGCGAAACAATGAGCAGTTCTTC. Its translation is CASSLPYRGRNNEQFF.

This chain links TRBV9 with TRBJ1-2, with D hard to call. V was pared by 7 bases and J by 8 bases, with 18 bases between. Germline V lookup: CDR1 SGDLS, CDR2 YYNGEE. CDR3 length: 13 residues. CDR3 nucleotides: TGTGCCAGCTTCGACCGAGGGTTCAAAGGCTACACCTTC. Protein sequence: CASFDRGFKGYTF. The whole variable domain, filled in from reference TRBV9 and TRBJ1-2, reads DSGVTQTPKHLITATGQRVTLRCSPRSGDLSVYWYQQSLDQGLQFLIQYYNGEERAKGNILERFSAQQFPDLHSELNLSSLELGDSALYFCASFDRGFKGYTFGSGTRLTVV.

This chain joins TRBV30 and TRBJ2-2, with 9 bases fitting TRBD2. The CDR3 contains 16 residues. V gave up 2 bases and J gave up 5 bases; unmatched junction bases: 9. The germline V gene has CDR1 GTSNPN and CDR2 SVGIG (reference sequence). The DNA for the CDR3 is TGTGCCTGGAGTCCAGACCCGGGACTAGCTACCGGGGAGCTGTTTTTT. Its translation is CAWSPDPGLATGELFF.

In this sample, this clone turned up a few times. The chain couples TRBV7-6 to TRBJ1-5; no clear D. Per germline, CDR1 SGHVS and CDR2 FNYEAQ. The V and J ends lost 3 bases and 5 bases respectively, with 14 bases between them. The CDR3 consists of 15 residues. In DNA, the CDR3 is TGTGCCAGCAGCTTCAACACGGGCCCCGATCAGCCCCAGCATTTT. Translation gives CASSFNTGPDQPQHF.